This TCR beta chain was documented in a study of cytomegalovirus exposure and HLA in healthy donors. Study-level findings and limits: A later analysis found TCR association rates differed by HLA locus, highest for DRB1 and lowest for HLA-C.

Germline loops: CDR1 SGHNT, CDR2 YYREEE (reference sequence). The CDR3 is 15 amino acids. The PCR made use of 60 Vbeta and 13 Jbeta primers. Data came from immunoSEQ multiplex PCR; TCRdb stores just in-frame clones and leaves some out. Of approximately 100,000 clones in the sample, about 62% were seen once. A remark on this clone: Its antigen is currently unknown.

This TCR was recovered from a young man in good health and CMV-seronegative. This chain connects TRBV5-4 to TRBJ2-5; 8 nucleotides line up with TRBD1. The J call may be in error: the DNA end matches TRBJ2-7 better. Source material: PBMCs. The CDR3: CASSHRDRSNYEQYF. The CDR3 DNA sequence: TGTGCCAGCAGCCACCGGGACAGGAGCAACTACGAGCAGTACTTC.